This is a list of T cell receptor beta chains from one sample in a study of T-cell reconstitution after alpha-beta-depleted transplantation in children. Each CDR3 protein is one row after TCRdb ran MiXCR on the PCR reads. The sample gives about 610,000 distinct CDR3 sequences, 10% of which show up once; 4% is in the top ten. Sequencing used PBMCs from the stem cell graft donor, obtained from the stem cell graft. The receptors come from a human donor who donated a stem cell graft to a child with acute myeloid leukemia. Each CDR3 is given with its conserved first and last residue. The D gene is left open where the match is weak. Not all rows give a size; the values are once, few, many and, for expanded clones, a class.

TRBV7-9	14	once	TRBJ2-7	TRBD2	CASSSAGDFYEQYF	TGTGCCAGCAGCTCGGCGGGGGACTTCTACGAGCAGTACTTC
TRBV20-1	15	many	TRBJ2-1	TRBD2	CSARGPGLAGNEQFF	TGCAGTGCTAGGGGACCGGGACTAGCGGGCAATGAGCAGTTCTTC
TRBV24-1	13	few	TRBJ1-6	NA	CATSEFNNSPLHF	TGTGCCACCAGTGAATTCAATAATTCACCCCTCCACTTT
TRBV28	15	NA	TRBJ2-2	NA	CASSLGGPGTGELFF	TGTGCCAGCAGCTTAGGGGGGCCGGGCACCGGGGAGCTGTTTTTT
TRBV29-1	15	many	TRBJ1-1	TRBD1	CSVSKQGHMNTEAFF	TGCAGCGTTTCGAAACAGGGGCACATGAACACTGAAGCTTTCTTT
TRBV10-2	18	NA	TRBJ1-1	NA	CASSESQATVSMNTEAFF	TGCGCCAGCAGTGAGTCCCAAGCGACTGTGAGTATGAACACTGAAGCTTTCTTT
TRBV7-3	15	NA	TRBJ2-3	NA	CASSLQAQGTDTQYF	TGTGCCAGCAGCTTACAGGCCCAGGGCACAGATACGCAGTATTTT
TRBV9	16	many	TRBJ2-7	NA	CASSVTQNPTAYEQYF	TGTGCCAGCAGCGTCACGCAAAATCCCACGGCTTACGAGCAGTACTTC
TRBV4-3	15	few	TRBJ2-4	TRBD2	CASSQGGRGENIQYF	TGCGCCAGCAGCCAAGGGGGGAGGGGAGAAAACATTCAGTACTTC
TRBV28	16	many	TRBJ2-1	NA	CASSFRAYHPYNEQFF	TGTGCCAGCAGTTTCCGCGCCTACCATCCTTACAATGAGCAGTTCTTC
TRBV7-3	15	NA	TRBJ2-1	NA	CASSPGDSPYNEQFF	TGTGCCAGCAGCCCCGGGGACTCACCCTACAATGAGCAGTTCTTC
TRBV29-1	15	many	TRBJ2-5	TRBD2	CSVGWLAGGGETQYF	TGCAGCGTTGGGTGGCTAGCGGGAGGTGGAGAGACCCAGTACTTC
TRBV5-5	19	few	TRBJ1-2	TRBD1	CASSLGSLGAPKGAYGYTF	TGTGCCAGCAGCTTGGGGAGTTTGGGTGCGCCCAAGGGGGCCTATGGCTACACCTTC
TRBV29-1	12	many	TRBJ1-1	NA	CSVERENTEAFF	TGCAGCGTTGAAAGGGAGAACACTGAAGCTTTCTTT
TRBV11-2	16	many	TRBJ2-7	NA	CASSPRQLRSSYEQYF	TGTGCCAGCAGCCCACGACAGCTCCGGAGCTCCTACGAGCAGTACTTC
TRBV7-2	13	NA	TRBJ2-1	TRBD2	CAAGTSGRASQFF	TGTGCCGCAGGGACTAGCGGGAGGGCATCTCAGTTCTTC
TRBV6-5	16	many	TRBJ2-1	TRBD2	CASSYFTSGAYNEQFF	TGTGCCAGCAGTTACTTCACTAGCGGGGCCTACAATGAGCAGTTCTTC
TRBV6-5	13	few	TRBJ1-1	TRBD1	CASEDREGTEAFF	TGTGCCAGCGAGGACAGGGAGGGAACTGAAGCTTTCTTT
TRBV20-1	15	few	TRBJ2-5	NA	CSARDGEDPAETQYF	TGCAGTGCTAGAGATGGTGAGGACCCCGCGGAGACCCAGTACTTC
TRBV6-2/TRBV6-3	15	few	TRBJ2-7	NA	CASSYRFGLSYEQYF	TGTGCCAGCAGTTACAGGTTCGGGCTCTCCTACGAGCAGTACTTC
TRBV4-2	15	few	TRBJ1-1	TRBD1	CASSRSGTGNTEAFF	TGTGCCAGCAGCCGTTCAGGGACAGGGAACACTGAAGCTTTCTTT
TRBV12-3/TRBV12-4	14	few	TRBJ2-3	NA	CASSPGLPTDTQYF	TGTGCCAGCAGTCCGGGACTTCCCACAGATACGCAGTATTTT
TRBV5-1	15	few	TRBJ2-5	NA	CASSLTNQHQETQYF	TGCGCCAGCAGCTTGACTAATCAACACCAAGAGACCCAGTACTTC
TRBV29-1	12	few	TRBJ2-7	NA	CSVEGQRDEQYF	TGCAGCGTTGAGGGGCAGCGAGACGAGCAGTACTTC
TRBV20-1	12	many	TRBJ2-3	NA	CSARQAPDTQYF	TGCAGTGCTAGACAGGCCCCAGATACGCAGTATTTT
TRBV7-9	14	NA	TRBJ2-5	NA	CASSRNRNQETQYF	TGTGCCAGCAGCCGCAACAGGAACCAAGAGACCCAGTACTTC
TRBV6-5	11	few	TRBJ2-5	NA	CASRHVETQYF	TGTGCCAGCAGACATGTAGAGACCCAGTACTTC
TRBV20-1	16	NA	TRBJ1-4	TRBD1	CSARLTGGVRPEKLFF	TGCAGTGCTAGGCTAACAGGGGGTGTTCGTCCGGAAAAACTGTTTTTT
TRBV25-1	16	NA	TRBJ2-5	NA	CASSEYGSGPRETQYF	TGTGCCAGCAGTGAATACGGTAGCGGTCCTAGGGAGACCCAGTACTTC
TRBV4-3	16	many	TRBJ2-4	NA	CASSQDLRVGRNIQYF	TGCGCCAGCAGCCAAGATCTGAGGGTGGGGCGAAACATTCAGTACTTC